These 9 T cell receptor beta chains came from one sample sequenced in a study of shared clonotypes between healthy human individuals. The repertoire was sequenced with immunoSEQ multiplex PCR; TCRdb's copy has only in-frame clones and lacks some. The sample holds about 1.5 million clones; 95% to 99% are singletons and the top ten take around 0.45%. Sequences were obtained from naive CD4+ T cells sorted from blood. As for subset: CD45RA+ positively selected. Receptors were obtained from a man aged 25-45 years in good health.

The V gene is TRBV9, the J gene TRBJ1-1, with D maybe TRBD1 (5 bases). Between the trimmed V and J ends, which lost 2 bases and 6 bases, there was a span of 20 bases. The CDR3 loop spans 16 amino acids. Germline CDR1 reads SGDLS; CDR2 reads YYNGEE. The CDR3 is CASSVAEGRGRAEAFF. CDR3 nucleotide sequence: TGTGCCAGCAGCGTCGCAGAGGGACGCGGGAGGGCTGAAGCTTTCTTT.

Comments on this clone: The sample contains more than one DNA sequence encoding this CDR3. The chain has TRBV5-1 and TRBJ2-7, with D uncertain. Germline V lookup: CDR1 SGHRS, CDR2 YFSETQ. The CDR3 is 12 amino acids. Trimming took off 0 bases at V and 3 bases at J, with 4 bases between the two ends. The CDR3 region has the DNA TGCGCCAGCAGCTTGGGCCACTACGAGCAGTACTTC. Translated: CASSLGHYEQYF. The variable domain in full, with the rest retrieved from reference TRBV5-1 and TRBJ2-7, is KAGVTQTPRYLIKTRGQQVTLSCSPISGHRSVSWYQQTPGQGLQFLFEYFSETQRNKGNFPGRFSGRQFSNSRSEMNVSTLELGDSALYLCASSLGHYEQYFGPGTRLTVT.

This chain connects TRBV29-1 to TRBJ1-1; no definite D call. The CDR3 is 14 residues long. V was shortened by 6 bases and J by 6 bases, with 20 bases between the two germline ends. Germline V gene data show CDR1 as SQVTM and CDR2 as ANQGSEA. CDR3 bases: TGCAGCGTGGCCGTTGGCTTCGTAGGACCTGAAGCTTTCTTT. Protein: CSVAVGFVGPEAFF.

This clone is a singleton in its sample. V gene TRBV27 combines with J gene TRBJ2-7, with 7 bases identical to TRBD2. The germline CDR1 and CDR2 sequences are MNHEY and SMNVEV (reference sequence). J gave up 6 bases and V 3 bases, and 5 bases lay outside the gene matches. CDR3 length: 13 residues. The CDR3 coding sequence is TGTGCCAGCAGTTTGCTAGCGGCTGGCGAGCAGTACTTC. It is translated as CASSLLAAGEQYF.

Turning to this clone: Other nucleotide sequences in the sample specify the same CDR3. V usage is TRBV6-5 and J usage is TRBJ2-7; D remains ambiguous. Germline V gene lookup returns CDR1 MNHEY and CDR2 SVGAGI. Trimming took off 2 bases at V and 3 bases at J, with 8 bases between the two ends. The CDR3 consists of 13 residues. CDR3 sequence reads: CASSYGESYEQYF. CDR3 nucleotide sequence: TGTGCCAGCAGTTACGGTGAGAGCTACGAGCAGTACTTC.

The chain uses TRBV7-8 and TRBJ1-1; D gene unclear. In germline, CDR1 is SGHVS, CDR2 FQNEAQ. V was pared by 2 bases and J by 0 bases, with 7 bases between. CDR3 length: 14 amino acids. The CDR3 DNA sequence: TGTGCCAGCAGCTTAACCTTATTGAACACTGAAGCTTTCTTT. This encodes CASSLTLLNTEAFF.

The rearrangement links TRBV6-6 to TRBJ1-1; the D is unclear. The CDR3 sequence is 13 residues long. CDR1 is MNHNY and CDR2 is SVGAGI in the germline V gene (reference sequence). Trimming stripped 1 base from V and 6 bases from J, with 9 bases between. The CDR3 nucleotides are TGTGCCAGCAGTTACTACGTGGGATCTGAAGCTTTCTTT. It specifies CASSYYVGSEAFF.

The rearrangement joins TRBV28 to TRBJ1-5; 9 positions match TRBD1. Trimming took 6 bases from V and 6 from J; bases not matched to a gene: 15. The germline V gene has CDR1 MDHEN and CDR2 SYDVKM. The CDR3 is 17 amino acids. CDR3 in amino acids: CASRKIRGTGSGQPQHF. In nucleotides, the CDR3 is TGTGCCAGCAGAAAGATCCGCGGGACAGGGAGTGGTCAGCCCCAGCATTTT.

This chain connects TRBV9 to TRBJ2-7, with 8 bases identical to TRBD2. The CDR3 loop spans 16 amino acids. Germline trimming cut 0 bases from V and 1 base from J; bases unmatched to any gene: 6. The germline V gene has CDR1 SGDLS and CDR2 YYNGEE. CDR3: CASSVDTGGPSYEQYF. CDR3 sequence (DNA): TGTGCCAGCAGCGTAGACACGGGAGGGCCTTCCTACGAGCAGTACTTC.